A single sample is the source of the 15 T cell receptor beta chains below, sequenced in a study of blood T cell repertoires in COVID-19. TCRdb's copy holds only in-frame clones and misses some; the assay was immunoSEQ multiplex PCR. The sample lists about 150,000 clones; approximately 81% were seen once. Material for sequencing was peripheral blood. All receptors come from a man younger than 35 with active or convalescent COVID-19.

The chain couples TRBV5-6 to TRBJ1-2; 10 nucleotides agree with TRBD1. V trimming: 3 bases; J trimming: 8 bases; junction bases outside the gene matches: 7. The CDR3 sequence is 14 residues long. Germline CDR1 SGHDT, CDR2 YYEEEE. For the CDR3, the DNA is TGTGCCAGCAGCTCTGAGACAGGGGGCTTAGGCTACACCTTC. It yields the protein CASSSETGGLGYTF.

The chain carries TRBV25-1 and TRBJ2-7, with D perhaps matching TRBD1 (6 bases). The CDR3 is 14 residues long. Germline lookup yields CDR1 MGHDK and CDR2 SYGVNS. The ends were cut back, 2 bases at V and 7 bases at J, with 15 bases in the middle. This chain's CDR3 is CASSENHREGEQYF. The CDR3 DNA reads as TGTGCCAGCAGTGAAAATCACAGGGAAGGGGAGCAGTACTTC.

This chain joins TRBV28 and TRBJ1-1; TRBD1 might be the D (5 bases). The CDR3 is 16 amino acids. V was clipped by 2 bases and J by 1 base, with 14 bases between them. Germline V gene lookup returns CDR1 MDHEN and CDR2 SYDVKM. DNA for the CDR3: TGTGCCAGCAGTTTAGCGGGGGAAGCGAGGAACACTGAAGCTTTCTTT. This codes for CASSLAGEARNTEAFF.

The chain is built from TRBV6-2 or TRBV6-3 and TRBJ2-7; D gene ambiguous. Looked up from germline, CDR1 is MNHEY and CDR2 is SVGEGT. The CDR3 has 13 amino acids. V shed 6 bases and J shed 3 bases, with 12 bases lying between them. In nucleotides, the CDR3 is TGTGCCAGCAGCCATGGCAGGAACTACGAGCAGTACTTC. Encoded protein: CASSHGRNYEQYF.

Notes on this clone: One end of the junction fails to match germline, which may point to a read error. The chain couples TRBV24-1 to TRBJ2-2; D is unresolved. Germline-derived CDR1 and CDR2 are KGHDR and SFDVKD. This CDR3 spans 16 amino acids. The chain's CDR3 is CATRDSGSPETGELFF. Here the CDR3 DNA reads TGTGCCACCAGGGATTCTGGCTCCCCGGAGACCGGGGAGCTGTTTTTT.

The rearrangement uses TRBV5-6 and TRBJ2-7, with 13 bases that match TRBD2. CDR3 length: 16 residues. Trimming took 0 bases from V and 3 from J; bases not matched to a gene: 3. Germline CDR1 and CDR2: SGHDT and YYEEEE. CDR3 in DNA: TGTGCCAGCAGCTTGGCCGGACTAGCGGGAGACTACGAGCAGTACTTC. It encodes CASSLAGLAGDYEQYF.

The rearrangement links TRBV18 to TRBJ1-2; D possibly corresponds to TRBD1 (5 bases). Between the trimmed V and J ends, which lost 5 bases and 3 bases, there was a span of 13 bases. Germline CDR1 KGHSH, CDR2 LQKENI. There are 14 residues in the CDR3. CDR3 nucleotide sequence: TGTGCCAGCTCAAACAGGTGGGACTACTATGGCTACACCTTC. It yields the protein CASSNRWDYYGYTF.

The chain's CDR3 is CASSPRDTKSGEKLFF. In DNA, the CDR3 is TGTGCCAGCAGCCCCCGGGACACCAAAAGCGGTGAAAAACTGTTTTTT. The V call is TRBV7-8, the J call TRBJ1-4; maybe TRBD1 (6 bases). This CDR3 has 16 amino acids. The germline V gene has CDR1 SGHVS and CDR2 FQNEAQ. Trimming stripped 5 bases from V and 7 bases from J, with 20 bases between.

J is TRBJ2-2 and V is TRBV7-6; 7 nucleotides line up with TRBD2. The CDR3 sequence is 15 residues long. The J segment lost 2 bases and the V segment lost 4 bases, leaving 4 bases of the junction unmatched. Germline V lookup: CDR1 SGHVS, CDR2 FNYEAQ. The CDR3 region is CASSSGLLNTGELFF. CDR3 coding DNA: TGTGCCAGCAGCTCGGGACTACTTAACACCGGGGAGCTGTTTTTT.

The V and J genes are TRBV7-2 and TRBJ1-4, with 8 bases fitting TRBD1. Trimming cost V 4 bases and J 7 bases; bases outside gene matches: 8. The CDR3 is 15 residues long. Germline CDR1 reads SGHTA; CDR2 reads FQGNSA. CDR3 protein: CASSSRTGRREKLFF. Here the CDR3 DNA reads TGTGCCAGCAGCTCCCGGACAGGGCGTCGTGAAAAACTGTTTTTT.

The chain's CDR3 is CASSLPRGSGSSNTGELFF. The DNA of the CDR3 is TGTGCCAGCAGCCTACCTCGCGGTAGCGGGAGTTCCAACACCGGGGAGCTGTTTTTT. The V gene is TRBV7-9, the J gene TRBJ2-2; 9 positions match TRBD2. Germline V gives CDR1 SEHNR, CDR2 FQNEAQ (reference sequence). V lost 5 bases, J lost 2 bases, and 15 bases stayed unmatched. CDR3 size: 19 residues.

In its sample, this clone was seen once. V gene TRBV19 combines with J gene TRBJ1-5; 9 bases are shared with TRBD1. J was trimmed by 5 bases and V by 6 bases; bases with no gene match: 5. CDR1 LNHDA and CDR2 SQIVND come from the germline V gene (reference sequence). CDR3 size: 14 residues. The CDR3 DNA sequence: TGTGCCAGTAGACTTCGGGACAGGGATCAGCCCCAGCATTTT. The encoded protein is CASRLRDRDQPQHF.

This chain uses TRBV7-6 with TRBJ2-7; D is perhaps TRBD2 (6 bases). The CDR3 length is 15 residues. With 1 base removed from V and 2 bases from J, the gap between germline ends came to 12 bases. Germline CDR1 SGHVS, CDR2 FNYEAQ. CDR3 DNA sequence: TGTGCCAGCAGCTTAGGCGTTAGGGAGGCCTACGAGCAGTACTTC. Its translation is CASSLGVREAYEQYF.

This rearrangement joins TRBV6-2 or TRBV6-3 to TRBJ2-2; D possibly corresponds to TRBD1 (6 bases). With 7 bases removed from V and 2 bases from J, the gap between germline ends came to 17 bases. Germline CDR1 and CDR2: MNHEY and SVGEGT. The CDR3 has 16 amino acids. CDR3 coding DNA: TGTGCCAGCATCCCACTCAGGGGCGTAAACACCGGGGAGCTGTTTTTT. Protein: CASIPLRGVNTGELFF.

This clone appeared a single time. This chain uses TRBV2 with TRBJ2-3, with D possibly being TRBD2 (7 bases). CDR3 length: 17 amino acids. Germline CDR1 and CDR2: SNHLY and FYNNEI. The V gene lost 6 bases and the J gene lost 0 bases, with 19 bases spanning the gap. The CDR3 loop reads CASSPRGGGLSTDTQYF. The CDR3, as DNA: TGTGCCAGCAGCCCCCGTGGGGGGGGGCTCAGCACAGATACGCAGTATTTT.